This T cell receptor (beta chain) was captured in a study of neurological immune-mediated disorders. This clonotype was observed many times. Its matching antigen is unknown. Time point denoted: longitudinal time-point 2. This CDR3 contains 14 residues. Trimming at V came to 5 bases and at J to 4 bases, leaving 8 bases not matched to a gene. Germline V CDR1 and CDR2: MNHEY, SMNVEV (reference sequence). TCRdb processed the 5' RACE reads anew with MiXCR; each CDR3 protein has one entry. This table has tens of thousands of distinct CDR3 sequences, 5.8% appearing once. The study, taken as a whole, reports: With the multiple sclerosis repertoire cluster, none of the clinical or MRI features showed an association. According to phylogenetic grouping, one related-CDR3 cluster, a possible signature, contained the repertoires of 18 of 34 multiple sclerosis patients.

The chain couples TRBV27 to TRBJ2-7, with 7 positions matching TRBD1. This clonotype was sampled from a woman in her sixties with multiple sclerosis. The sequenced sample consisted of PBMCs. CDR3 sequence reads: CASSPGYRGYEQYF. The DNA for the CDR3 is TGTGCCAGCAGTCCAGGGTACAGGGGTTACGAGCAGTACTTC.